This TCR beta chain was profiled in a study of shared clonotypes between healthy human individuals. Turning to the study itself: Donor ages ranged 18 to 49 years: two women, a few men.

The CDR3 extends over 13 amino acids. CDR1 LGHNA and CDR2 YNFKEQ come from the germline V gene. V trimming: 6 bases; J trimming: 4 bases; junction bases outside the gene matches: 4. Comment on this clone: Its antigen remains unknown.

Study outcomes and limitations: In this cohort, only blood was sampled, and tissue repertoires likely differ.

Measured with immunoSEQ multiplex PCR; TCRdb has only the in-frame clones, and not every one. The profile shows fewer than 500,000 clones, 75% to 80% of them singletons. The rearrangement joins TRBV4-2 to TRBJ1-2, with 8 nucleotides matching TRBD1. Source material: PBMCs. This clonotype originated in a middle-aged woman in good health. Some clones in this sample may be carry-over from other donors' samples. The CDR3 protein is CASSFDRGYGYTF. Here the CDR3 DNA reads TGTGCCAGCAGTTTTGACAGGGGCTATGGCTACACCTTC.